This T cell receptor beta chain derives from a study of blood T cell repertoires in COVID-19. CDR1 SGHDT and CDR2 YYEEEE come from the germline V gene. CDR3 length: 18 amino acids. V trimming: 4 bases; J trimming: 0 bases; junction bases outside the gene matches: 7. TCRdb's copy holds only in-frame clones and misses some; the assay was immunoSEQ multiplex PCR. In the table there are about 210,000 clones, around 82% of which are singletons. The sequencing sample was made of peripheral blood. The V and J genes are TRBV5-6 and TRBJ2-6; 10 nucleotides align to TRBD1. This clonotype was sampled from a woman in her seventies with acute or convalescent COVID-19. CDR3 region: CASSPRDRGNSGANVLTF. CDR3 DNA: TGTGCCAGCAGCCCGAGGGACAGGGGAAACTCTGGGGCCAACGTCCTGACTTTC. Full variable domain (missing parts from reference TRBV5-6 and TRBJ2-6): DAGVTQSPTHLIKTRGQQVTLRCSPKSGHDTVSWYQQALGQGPQFIFQYYEEEERQRGNFPDRFSGHQFPNYSSELNVNALLLGDSALYLCASSPRDRGNSGANVLTFGAGSRLTVL.